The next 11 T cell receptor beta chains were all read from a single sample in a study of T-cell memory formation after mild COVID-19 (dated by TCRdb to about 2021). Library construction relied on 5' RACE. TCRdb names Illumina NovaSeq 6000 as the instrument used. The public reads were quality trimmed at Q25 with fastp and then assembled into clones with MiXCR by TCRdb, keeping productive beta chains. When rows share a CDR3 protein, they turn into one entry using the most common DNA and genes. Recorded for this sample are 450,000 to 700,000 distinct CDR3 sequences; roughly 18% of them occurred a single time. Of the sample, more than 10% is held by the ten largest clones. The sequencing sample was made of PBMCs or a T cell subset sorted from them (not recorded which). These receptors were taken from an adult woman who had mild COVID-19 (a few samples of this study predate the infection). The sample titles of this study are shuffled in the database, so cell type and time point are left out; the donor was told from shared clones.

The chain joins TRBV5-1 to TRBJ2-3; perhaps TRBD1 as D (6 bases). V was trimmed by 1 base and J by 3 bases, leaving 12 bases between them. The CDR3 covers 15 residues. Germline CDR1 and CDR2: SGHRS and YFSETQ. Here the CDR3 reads CASSLWDTRTDTQYF. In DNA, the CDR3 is TGCGCCAGCAGCTTGTGGGACACCCGTACAGATACGCAGTATTTT.

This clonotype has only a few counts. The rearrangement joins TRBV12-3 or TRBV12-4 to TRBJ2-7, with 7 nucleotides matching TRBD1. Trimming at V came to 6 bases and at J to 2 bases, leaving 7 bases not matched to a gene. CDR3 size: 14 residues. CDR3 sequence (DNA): TGTGCCAGCAGAAGGACAGGTAAAACCTACGAGCAGTACTTC. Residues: CASRRTGKTYEQYF.

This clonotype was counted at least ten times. This CDR3 is CASRPTGGSGNTIYF. DNA of the CDR3: TGTGCCAGCAGACCCACAGGGGGCTCTGGAAACACCATATATTTT. This chain joins TRBV27 and TRBJ1-3; 8 positions match TRBD1. Germline CDR1 and CDR2: MNHEY and SMNVEV (reference sequence). CDR3 size: 15 residues. V trimming: 6 bases; J trimming: 0 bases; junction bases outside the gene matches: 4.

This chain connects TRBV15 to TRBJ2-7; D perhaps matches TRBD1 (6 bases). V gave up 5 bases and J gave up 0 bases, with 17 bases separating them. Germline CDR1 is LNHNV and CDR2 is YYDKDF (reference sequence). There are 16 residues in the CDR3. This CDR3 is CATSAPLQGSSYEQYF. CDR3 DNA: TGTGCCACCAGCGCGCCGCTACAGGGTTCCTCCTACGAGCAGTACTTC.

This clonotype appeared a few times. The CDR3 sequence: CASSYSITAGSSYEQYF. As DNA, the CDR3 is TGTGCCAGCAGTTACTCGATAACAGCGGGGAGCTCCTACGAGCAGTACTTC. This chain uses TRBV6-5 with TRBJ2-7; 7 positions agree with TRBD2. After removal of 0 bases from V and 0 bases from J, the junction contained 8 bases not matched to a gene. The germline V gene encodes CDR1 MNHEY and CDR2 SVGAGI. The CDR3 contains 17 residues.

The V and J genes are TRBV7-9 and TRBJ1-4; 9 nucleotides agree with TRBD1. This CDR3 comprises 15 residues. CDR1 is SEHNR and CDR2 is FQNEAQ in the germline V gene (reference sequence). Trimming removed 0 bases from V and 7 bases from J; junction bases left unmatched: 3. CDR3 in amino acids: CASSLAGTGFEKLFF. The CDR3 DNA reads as TGTGCCAGCAGCTTAGCGGGGACAGGGTTTGAAAAACTGTTTTTT.

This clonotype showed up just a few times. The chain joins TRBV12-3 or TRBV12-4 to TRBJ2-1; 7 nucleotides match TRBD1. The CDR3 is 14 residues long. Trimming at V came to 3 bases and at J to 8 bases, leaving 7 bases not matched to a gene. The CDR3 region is CASSLPGQHDEQFF. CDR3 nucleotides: TGTGCCAGCAGTTTGCCGGGACAGCACGATGAGCAGTTCTTC.

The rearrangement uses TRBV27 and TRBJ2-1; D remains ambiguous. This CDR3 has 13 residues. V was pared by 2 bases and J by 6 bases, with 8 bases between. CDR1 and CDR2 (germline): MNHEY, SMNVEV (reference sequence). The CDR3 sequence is CASSLMPPNEQFF. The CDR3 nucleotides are TGTGCCAGCAGTTTAATGCCTCCCAATGAGCAGTTCTTC.

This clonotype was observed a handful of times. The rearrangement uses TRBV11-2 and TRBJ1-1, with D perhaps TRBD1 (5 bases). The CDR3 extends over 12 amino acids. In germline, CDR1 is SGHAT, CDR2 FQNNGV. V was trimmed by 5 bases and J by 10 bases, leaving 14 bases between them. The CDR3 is CASSILRGGAFF. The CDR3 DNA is TGTGCCAGCAGCATCCTCCGGGGGGGAGCTTTCTTT.

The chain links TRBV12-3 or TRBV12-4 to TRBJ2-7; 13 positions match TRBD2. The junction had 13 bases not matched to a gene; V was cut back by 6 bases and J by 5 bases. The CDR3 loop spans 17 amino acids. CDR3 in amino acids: CASSYFIPGLAGNEQYF. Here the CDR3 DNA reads TGTGCCAGCAGCTATTTTATACCGGGACTAGCGGGAAACGAGCAGTACTTC.

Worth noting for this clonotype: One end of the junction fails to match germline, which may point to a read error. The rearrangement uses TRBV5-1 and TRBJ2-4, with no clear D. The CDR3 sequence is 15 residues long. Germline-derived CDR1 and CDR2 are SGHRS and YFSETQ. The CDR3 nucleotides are TGCGCCAGCAGCTTGGAATTCGGCGGACCCACCCTTCAGGACTTC. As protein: CASSLEFGGPTLQDF.